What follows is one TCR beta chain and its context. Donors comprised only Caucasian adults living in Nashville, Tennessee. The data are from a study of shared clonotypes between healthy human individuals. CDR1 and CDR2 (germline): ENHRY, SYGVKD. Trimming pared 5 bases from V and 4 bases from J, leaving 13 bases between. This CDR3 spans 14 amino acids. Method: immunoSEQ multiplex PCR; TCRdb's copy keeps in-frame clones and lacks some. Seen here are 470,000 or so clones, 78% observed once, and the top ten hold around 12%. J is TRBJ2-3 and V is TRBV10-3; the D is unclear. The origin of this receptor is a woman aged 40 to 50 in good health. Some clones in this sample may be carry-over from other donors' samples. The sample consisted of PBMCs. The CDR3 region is CAISSPAVADTQYF. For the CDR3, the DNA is TGTGCCATCAGTAGCCCAGCCGTCGCAGATACGCAGTATTTT.